These 8 T cell receptor beta chains originate from one sample sequenced in a study of cytomegalovirus exposure and HLA in healthy donors (dated by TCRdb to the late 2010s). The library was made by the immunoSEQ multiplex PCR assay. A mixture of 60 forward primers for TCR Vbeta segments and 13 reverse primers for TCR Jbeta segments was used in the multiplex PCR. TCRdb stores this immuneACCESS table with in-frame sequences only. Part of the clones is absent; in the studies checked, under half of the shortfall reflects unresolved V genes, and no reason is known for the rest. This sample has roughly 220,000 clones in its table, and roughly 68% of those were observed once. 2.6% of the sample belongs to the ten largest clones. Sequences were obtained from PBMCs. Every receptor here comes from a man between 40 and 49 years old in good health and CMV-seropositive.

This chain joins TRBV5-1 and TRBJ1-1; 10 bases line up with TRBD1. V lost 3 bases to trimming and J lost 7 bases; unmatched junction nucleotides: 6. Per germline, CDR1 SGHRS and CDR2 YFSETQ. The CDR3 spans 14 residues. CDR3 nucleotides: TGCGCCAGCAGCTCCGGGACAGGGGATAGTGAAGCTTTCTTT. This gives the protein CASSSGTGDSEAFF.

The V gene is TRBV2, the J gene TRBJ1-3; D call uncertain. Germline assignment: CDR1 SNHLY and CDR2 FYNNEI. CDR3 size: 14 residues. The V gene lost 6 bases and the J gene lost 0 bases, with 9 bases spanning the gap. CDR3 coding DNA: TGTGCCAGCAGGGAGGTGGGCTCTGGAAACACCATATATTTT. Encoded protein: CASREVGSGNTIYF.

This chain joins TRBV6-5 and TRBJ1-1, with D perhaps TRBD1 (6 bases). Between the trimmed V and J ends, which lost 6 bases and 5 bases, there was a span of 13 bases. Looked up from germline, CDR1 is MNHEY and CDR2 is SVGAGI. The CDR3 spans 13 residues. The CDR3: CASRARGGTEAFF. The CDR3 DNA is TGTGCCAGCAGGGCGAGGGGGGGGACTGAAGCTTTCTTT.

The genes are TRBV6-1 and TRBJ2-3; no clear D. V lost 1 base and J 0 bases, leaving 8 bases between the germline ends. The CDR3 has 15 amino acids. CDR1 and CDR2 (germline): MNHNS, SASEGT. The CDR3 reads CASSEVHSSTDTQYF. The CDR3 region has the DNA TGTGCCAGCAGTGAAGTGCACAGTAGCACAGATACGCAGTATTTT.

The rearrangement uses TRBV21-1 and TRBJ1-6. TRBV21-1 is recorded as a pseudogene. The CDR3 is made up of 16 amino acids. The CDR3 reads CASSYPPGIFGSPLHF. CDR3 in DNA: TGTGCCAGCAGCTACCCCCCGGGGATTTTCGGTTCACCCCTCCACTTT.

J is TRBJ1-1 and V is TRBV9; possibly TRBD1 for D (6 bases). The germline V gene encodes CDR1 SGDLS and CDR2 YYNGEE. The CDR3 is 14 amino acids. With 4 bases removed from V and 1 base from J, the gap between germline ends came to 11 bases. The CDR3, as DNA: TGTGCCAGCAGCCCCCAACAGGGGAACACTGAAGCTTTCTTT. Its protein product is CASSPQQGNTEAFF.

The V and J genes are TRBV18 and TRBJ1-5; 9 bases fit TRBD1. This CDR3 has 15 residues. With 8 bases clipped from V and 6 bases from J, the junction kept 11 bases outside the gene matches. Germline V gene lookup returns CDR1 KGHSH and CDR2 LQKENI. CDR3 nucleotide sequence: TGTGCCAGCCAAGAGGGACAGGGCCTGCCTCAGCCCCAGCATTTT. Amino acids: CASQEGQGLPQPQHF.

This clone has only a few counts. The CDR3 region has the DNA TGTGCCAGCAGCCAAGATTTTGGGAGTCGGCGGACCTACGAGCAGTACTTC. The encoded protein is CASSQDFGSRRTYEQYF. V and J are TRBV4-2 and TRBJ2-5, with D maybe TRBD2 (5 bases). The J call may be in error: the DNA end matches TRBJ2-7 better. CDR1 is LGHNA, CDR2 YNFKEQ, per germline. This CDR3 has 17 amino acids.